The 17 T cell receptor beta chains in this list originate from one sample, sequenced in a study of cytomegalovirus exposure and HLA in healthy donors. The PCR made use of 60 Vbeta and 13 Jbeta primers. The repertoire was sequenced with immunoSEQ multiplex PCR; TCRdb's copy has only in-frame clones and lacks some. The table includes around 300,000 clones, about 90% detected once. Material: PBMCs. The receptors were gathered from a woman younger than 30 in good health and CMV-seronegative.

The V gene is TRBV15, the J gene TRBJ2-1, with no clear D. V gave up 4 bases and J gave up 7 bases, with 5 bases separating them. Germline CDR1 reads LNHNV; CDR2 reads YYDKDF (reference sequence). This CDR3 region has 11 residues. DNA of the CDR3: TGTGCCACCAGCACCTTTAATGAGCAGTTCTTC. It translates to CATSTFNEQFF.

In DNA form, the CDR3 reads TGTGCCAGCAGTGATTACGGACAGCTATGGACTGAAGCTTTCTTT. Encoded protein: CASSDYGQLWTEAFF. The chain has TRBV25-1 and TRBJ1-1; D may be TRBD1 (6 bases). Germline values: CDR1 MGHDK, CDR2 SYGVNS. The CDR3 has 15 amino acids. Trimming stripped 3 bases from V and 5 bases from J, with 16 bases between.

V is TRBV2 and J is TRBJ2-1; D call uncertain. This CDR3 has 16 residues. Germline V CDR1 and CDR2: SNHLY, FYNNEI. V was shortened by 1 base and J by 0 bases, with 10 bases between the two germline ends. CDR3 coding DNA: TGTGCCAGCAGTGAAGGGAAGTACAGCTCCTACAATGAGCAGTTCTTC. Encoded protein: CASSEGKYSSYNEQFF.

This chain links TRBV11-3 with TRBJ2-3; TRBD2 matches 8 bases. The CDR3 is 14 residues long. The V segment lost 2 bases and the J segment 7 bases; nucleotides outside the gene matches: 5. Germline V gene lookup returns CDR1 SGHNT and CDR2 YENEEA. CDR3 region: CASSLSGGANTQYF. The DNA for the CDR3 is TGTGCCAGCAGCTTATCCGGGGGGGCAAATACGCAGTATTTT.

A note on this clone: Additional DNA sequences in this sample encode the identical CDR3. This chain links TRBV19 with TRBJ2-5; D is possibly TRBD1 (5 bases). Trimming removed 4 bases from V and 5 bases from J, with 14 bases in between. Germline V gene data show CDR1 as LNHDA and CDR2 as SQIVND (reference sequence). CDR3 length: 14 amino acids. The CDR3 region has the DNA TGTGCCAGTAGTACAACAGGTTCCGGGGAGACCCAGTACTTC. This sequence encodes CASSTTGSGETQYF.

This sequence joins TRBV27 and TRBJ1-1, with D perhaps TRBD1 (5 bases). From germline, CDR1 is MNHEY and CDR2 SMNVEV (reference sequence). The CDR3 consists of 16 residues. The V end was cut by 3 bases, the J end by 4 bases, with 18 bases between. In DNA form, the CDR3 reads TGTGCCAGCAGTTTGGAAAGGCCCAGCCAGGGCACTGAAGCTTTCTTT. Amino acid sequence: CASSLERPSQGTEAFF.

J is TRBJ2-7 and V is TRBV10-1; 10 positions agree with TRBD2. J was trimmed by 2 bases and V by 3 bases; bases with no gene match: 4. The CDR3 covers 15 residues. Germline assignment: CDR1 WNHNN and CDR2 SYGVQD (reference sequence). CDR3 coding DNA: TGCGCCAGCAGTGATCCTAGCGGGGGCACCTACGAGCAGTACTTC. Translated, it gives CASSDPSGGTYEQYF.

The rearrangement joins TRBV5-1 to TRBJ1-2, with D unresolved. Germline loops: CDR1 SGHRS, CDR2 YFSETQ. Trimming took off 5 bases at V and 5 bases at J, with 13 bases between the two ends. This CDR3 comprises 13 residues. The CDR3 DNA is TGCGCCAGCAGAGGGTGGGAGGAGTATGGCTACACCTTC. The encoded protein is CASRGWEEYGYTF.

The chain's CDR3 is CASGGGVSGPAYEQYF. CDR3 DNA: TGTGCTAGTGGTGGGGGGGTTTCAGGGCCAGCGTACGAGCAGTACTTC. The V call is TRBV12-5, the J call TRBJ2-7, with 7 bases identical to TRBD2. V gave up 5 bases and J gave up 4 bases; unmatched junction bases: 14. The CDR3 has 16 residues. Looked up from germline, CDR1 is LGHNT and CDR2 is FRNRAP.

V is TRBV9 and J is TRBJ2-3; the D gene is possibly TRBD1 (6 bases). Trimming left V 3 bases short and J 5 bases short, with 13 bases between. This CDR3 region has 14 residues. Germline-derived CDR1 and CDR2 are SGDLS and YYNGEE. CDR3 residues: CASSGAWGRDTQYF. As DNA, the CDR3 is TGTGCCAGCAGCGGGGCCTGGGGGCGAGATACGCAGTATTTT.

The V and J genes are TRBV9 and TRBJ1-6, with D hard to call. This CDR3 has 16 residues. Germline V gives CDR1 SGDLS, CDR2 YYNGEE. V was cut by 0 bases and J by 2 bases, with 9 bases left in between. In DNA form, the CDR3 reads TGTGCCAGCAGCGTAGAGCCTTCCACCTATAATTCACCCCTCCACTTT. Its protein is CASSVEPSTYNSPLHF.

The chain is built from TRBV6-6 and TRBJ2-5; D not certain. The J call may be faulty, since TRBJ2-7 better matches the DNA end. The germline V gene encodes CDR1 MNHNY and CDR2 SVGAGI (reference sequence). The CDR3 contains 12 residues. CDR3 sequence: CASSYPLGEQYF. Here the CDR3 DNA reads TGTGCCAGCAGTTACCCCCTAGGCGAGCAGTACTTC.

V usage is TRBV27 and J usage is TRBJ2-1; 9 bases line up with TRBD1. Per the germline V gene, CDR1 is MNHEY and CDR2 is SMNVEV (reference sequence). V lost 2 bases, J lost 7 bases, and 0 bases stayed unmatched. This CDR3 is 13 amino acids long. The CDR3: CASSLGQGNEQFF. CDR3 bases: TGTGCCAGCAGTTTAGGACAGGGGAATGAGCAGTTCTTC.

V and J are TRBV11-1 and TRBJ1-1; D is unresolved. The CDR3 runs to 16 residues. Germline CDR1 and CDR2: SGHAT and FQDESV (reference sequence). The germline V and J ends were trimmed by 5 bases and 0 bases, with 16 bases remaining between them. DNA of the CDR3: TGTGCCAGCAGCCCGACCGCTTATCAGGTGAACACTGAAGCTTTCTTT. As protein: CASSPTAYQVNTEAFF.

The rearrangement joins TRBV5-1 to TRBJ2-7, with 8 bases matching TRBD1. Trimming cost V 4 bases and J 2 bases; bases outside gene matches: 14. CDR1 SGHRS and CDR2 YFSETQ come from the germline V gene. The CDR3 contains 17 residues. CDR3 DNA: TGCGCCAGCAGCCCGACGATGGGGACAGGATTTCCCTACGAGCAGTACTTC. Its translation: CASSPTMGTGFPYEQYF.

V gene TRBV19 combines with J gene TRBJ1-2, with 9 positions matching TRBD1. Germline V gene sequence: CDR1 LNHDA, CDR2 SQIVND (reference sequence). The CDR3 spans 16 residues. J gave up 7 bases and V 3 bases, and 12 bases lay outside the gene matches. The CDR3 is CASSMTDRGSRGGYTF. CDR3 nucleotides: TGTGCCAGTAGTATGACGGACAGGGGTTCACGGGGTGGCTACACCTTC.

This rearrangement joins TRBV5-6 to TRBJ1-5; a weak D match, TRBD1 (6 bases). This CDR3 is 16 amino acids long. The V gene lost 2 bases and the J gene lost 1 base, with 13 bases spanning the gap. Per germline, CDR1 SGHDT and CDR2 YYEEEE. The CDR3 spells CASSLGDTASNQPQHF. The CDR3 DNA reads as TGTGCCAGCAGCTTAGGGGACACAGCGAGCAATCAGCCCCAGCATTTT.